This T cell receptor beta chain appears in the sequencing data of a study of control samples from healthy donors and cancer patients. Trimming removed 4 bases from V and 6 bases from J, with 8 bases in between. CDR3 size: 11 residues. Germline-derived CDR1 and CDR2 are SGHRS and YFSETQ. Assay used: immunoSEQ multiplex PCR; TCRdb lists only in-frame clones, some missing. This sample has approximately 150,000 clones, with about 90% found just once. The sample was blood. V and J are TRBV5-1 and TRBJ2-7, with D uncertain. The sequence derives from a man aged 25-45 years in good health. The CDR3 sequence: CASSAAAEQYF. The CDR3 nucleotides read TGCGCCAGCAGCGCCGCCGCCGAGCAGTACTTC.